This TCR beta chain was found in a study of cytomegalovirus exposure and HLA in healthy donors (dated by TCRdb to between 2016 and 2019). About the full investigation: An earlier analysis of some 500 of the donors reported 250 to 300 Gb of sequence data and some 120 million unique TCR beta sequences from roughly 180 million T cells. An early release that covered 500 to 800 HLA-typed donors contained 250 to 350 gigabases of sequencing data and 85 million to 100 million unique TCR sequences. Of the approximately 400 genotyped donors, 80% to 90% were placed in the genetic ancestry cluster associated with self-reported Caucasian donors. The study was designed to test whether signatures of past pathogen exposure could be identified by cataloging public T cell receptors. The study used immunosequencing to profile the T cell repertoires of approximately 690 subjects and linked those repertoires to cytomegalovirus serostatus. A separate validation cohort of more than 100 different subjects was used in addition to the roughly 670-subject first cohort. To predict cytomegalovirus infection status, the study combined high-throughput TCR immunosequencing, statistical association of individual TCRs with disease status, and machine learning. A later analysis re-analyzed previously published TCR beta repertoires from approximately 700 donors and added high-resolution HLA genotyping to study TCR occurrence patterns. Rather than drawing on any new phenotypic data, the later analysis identified candidate immune exposures from TCR beta sequences and the way those sequences occurred across donors. An earlier analysis of nearly 600 of the donors applied high-throughput TCR beta sequencing to assess whether each TCR beta V gene segment acted as functional or pseudogenic. Donor age, sex, ethnicity and CMV serostatus were collected together with the repertoire data. A later genetic analysis took genome-wide SNP genotypes for about three fifths of the roughly 670 donors and used that subset as a discovery cohort. All discovery cohort repertoires had been generated on a single sequencing platform. HLA typing covered class I and class II loci at four-digit resolution. Typing coverage varied by locus: 629-630 donors for A, B, C, DRB1 and DQB1; roughly 520 for DQA1; about 600 for DPA1; approximately 490 for DPB1. Roughly five DR-DQ haplotypes were handled as single units for association and clustering, since linkage in the cohort was strong. Among almost 400 genotyped donors of the cohort, an average of about 240,000 unique TCR beta nucleotide sequences were sequenced per donor, around 20% of them non-productive. General study outcomes and caveats: It was suggested by the authors that the approach could potentially be generalized to other disease states and immunological phenotypes. According to a later genetic analysis, donors in an Asian-associated ancestry cluster had fewer N-insertions in productive TCRs than the approximately 650-donor mean. Three of the identified cytomegalovirus-associated TCR beta chains were confirmed in vitro to be specific for cytomegalovirus antigens. A further reported finding was that TCR beta sequences accurately predicted the HLA-A and HLA-B alleles for most subjects in the first cohort. Most TCR sequences were observed very rarely across donors, whereas some public TCRs were present in many individuals. In a later analysis, TCR association rates were found to vary across HLA loci, with the most associated TCRs seen for DRB1 alleles and the fewest for HLA-C alleles. In a later analysis, HLA-associated TCR beta chains were found to be more clonally expanded and to have lower generation probabilities than equally common non-associated chains. A later genetic analysis associated a missense DCLRE1C variant with V-gene and J-gene trimming of TCR beta chains, and an independent cohort replicated the association. When HLA alleles, especially DR and DQ, strongly co-occurred, TCR associations were difficult to assign to individual alleles. The sequencing pipeline was judged likely to have produced a cluster of highly shared sequence variants as a technical artifact. In a later analysis, most CMV-associated TCR beta chains were found to appear HLA-restricted, with HLA associations seemingly driven largely by CMV exposure. The classifier was reported to diagnose cytomegalovirus status with high specificity and sensitivity in both the original cohort and the validation cohort. Several of the top co-occurrence clusters appeared to be linked to parvovirus B19, influenza, CMV and Epstein-Barr virus, according to a later analysis. For the cohort, immune exposure information was limited to CMV serostatus. The 87-base-pair reads could not distinguish some IMGT-functional V segments, including TRBV6-2 and TRBV6-3, so those segments were excluded. In this cohort, only TCR beta chains were sequenced, and detectable features were limited by the absence of alpha or paired-chain data. Because HLA typing was unavailable for some donors at each locus, only the typed subset was used in association tests. A later analysis associated 16,951 TCR beta sequences with specific HLA alleles at a false discovery rate of 0.05. Around 16 rarely observed V segments, including chromosome 9 orphons, were excluded from the earlier analysis of approximately 500 of the donors because counts were too low. Linkage disequilibrium might explain the correlated functional status among segregating V segments, but an unknown experimental factor could not be ruled out. Presence/absence analyses assumed roughly uniform sequencing depth across donors, an assumption that may not hold. Broadly in line with IMGT annotations, most TCR beta V segments showed up in productive rearrangements about 87% or about 30% of the time in an earlier analysis of approximately 600 of the donors. In the study, around 150 TCR beta chains were listed as associated with cytomegalovirus.

This clone appeared once. Which antigen it targets is not known. The input lacks base qualities; no much larger clone sits a single base away. The library was prepared using the immunoSEQ multiplex PCR assay. For the multiplex PCR, a mixture combining 60 forward primers for TCR Vbeta segments and 13 reverse primers for TCR Jbeta segments was used. Amplification of the CDR3 region of rearranged TCR beta genes was performed with a multiplex PCR assay on genomic DNA. Amplified TCR beta libraries were sequenced as 87-base-pair reads on the Illumina HiSeq System. From the authors' description of their analysis: Across the 700 or so repertoires, a later analysis counted approximately 83 million unique TCR beta chains, 9.5 million to 13 million of which were shared by at least two donors. Raw reads were error-corrected and collapsed into unique sequences with a nearest-neighbor algorithm that merged closely related sequences to remove PCR and sequencing errors. CDR3 sequences were aligned to IMGT reference sequences to assign V, D and J gene segments. For a sequence to be retained, a match of at least six nucleotides to both a V gene segment and a J gene segment was required. Rearrangements were called productive when the CDR3 lacked stop codons and stayed in frame with V and J; all others were non-productive. Following IMGT convention, CDR3 was defined as the stretch from the second conserved V-encoded cysteine up to the conserved J-encoded phenylalanine. Sequences without an unambiguous match to a single V gene segment were excluded from the earlier analysis of about 630 of the donors. In an earlier analysis of about 590 of the donors, a V segment was called functional when productive rearrangements were above 56.7%, and segregating when the standard deviation between donors exceeded 5%. To diagnose cytomegalovirus status from the catalog of TCR beta chain sequences, a statistical classification framework was built. A later analysis assigned V and J genes by comparing TCR nucleotide sequences with IMGT/GENE-DB human TR gene sequences. A later analysis assigned CDR3 sequences and most-parsimonious VDJ recombination scenarios with the TCRdist pipeline. In a later analysis, every TCR beta chain was defined by the combination of its CDR3 amino acid sequence and its V-gene family, and reads without a unique V-gene family were dropped. As a way to deal with suspected cross-contamination and a sequencing artifact, a later analysis dropped approximately 570 nucleotide sequences that were highly shared and had low generation probability. For each public chain, a later analysis derived a clonal expansion index from normalized ranks of inferred template counts within each repertoire. A later analysis computed generation probabilities with a VDJ recombination model fitted to out-of-frame rearrangements, and checked the results against IGoR. Hypergeometric tests were used in a later analysis to score TCR-TCR, TCR-HLA and TCR-CMV co-occurrence, with a repertoire-size bias correction applied to the TCR pairs. To estimate false discovery rates, a later analysis permuted the HLA or CMV assignments 20 times. In a later analysis, co-occurring TCRs were grouped using DBSCAN, with TCRdist sequence similarity added in when clustering inside HLA-allele-positive subsets. For co-occurrence clustering, repertoires with fewer than 30,000 or more than 120,000 public chains were excluded, along with about five repertoires with anomalous nucleotide sharing. Imported from immuneACCESS, the table was reduced by TCRdb to in-frame sequences with V and J called. These copies leave out some clones; in studies compared against another copy, an unresolved V gene accounts for under half, and the cause of the remainder is not known. V, J and clone size were drawn from that table, and D and trimming were deduced from the DNA. The sample table lists some 170,000 clones, around 70% of them with a count of one. 4.5% to 5% of the sample lies in the top ten.

The cohort comprised around 690 healthy bone marrow donors. At the time of sampling, every cohort member was nominally healthy, though immune exposures that went unrecorded were likely present. The donor was CMV seropositive and belonged to the group of more than 250 seropositive cohort members. A peripheral blood sample was collected from each donor, and TCR beta sequencing was performed on peripheral blood mononuclear cells. The Qiagen DNeasy Blood Extraction Kit was used to extract genomic DNA from the blood cell samples. V is cut by 5 bases and J by 0 bases, and the space between the germline ends is 8 bases. The germline V gene encodes CDR1 SGHTA and CDR2 FQGTGA. The CDR3 starts with the cysteine, ends with the phenylalanine, and has 14 residues. Of all the DNA, just the CDR3 is kept, 42 bases in frame from base 1.

This TCR derives from a man aged 18 to 30 in good health and CMV-seropositive. The sequenced sample consisted of PBMCs. The chain uses TRBV7-3 and TRBJ1-3, with TRBD1 as a weak D call on 5 bases. The DNA reads TGTGCCAGCAGCCCGGGGGGCTCTGGAAACACCATATATTTT. This yields the protein CASSPGGSGNTIYF.